A single T cell receptor beta chain is shown here with its context. The antigen is undetermined. The sample is drawn from a study of CD8 T cells in ankylosing spondylitis. Study conclusions and caveats: Seemingly distinctive of ankylosing spondylitis blood was a TCR beta motif formed by eight highly homologous variants. Clones that were linked to disease were CD8+ and were relatively rare in peripheral blood. Both synovial fluid and blood in reactive arthritis had previously been reported to carry some motif variants.

The CDR3 covers 14 residues. Germline assignment: CDR1 MNHNS and CDR2 SASEGT. V lost 8 bases to trimming and J lost 1 base, with 9 bases between them. Quantitative 5'-RACE with molecular barcodes produced the TCR beta libraries. MiXCR, applied by TCRdb to the 5' RACE reads, yields one record per CDR3 protein. The sample has more than 650,000 distinct CDR3 sequences, roughly 10% seen once. Specimen: blood, either unsorted or a sorted T cell fraction (not recorded which). This sequence originates from a male donor with ankylosing spondylitis. V gene TRBV6-1 combines with J gene TRBJ2-6; D may be TRBD2 (6 bases). CDR3: CASAGLSGANVLTF. The CDR3 DNA reads TGTGCCAGCGCGGGGCTATCTGGGGCCAACGTCCTGACTTTC.